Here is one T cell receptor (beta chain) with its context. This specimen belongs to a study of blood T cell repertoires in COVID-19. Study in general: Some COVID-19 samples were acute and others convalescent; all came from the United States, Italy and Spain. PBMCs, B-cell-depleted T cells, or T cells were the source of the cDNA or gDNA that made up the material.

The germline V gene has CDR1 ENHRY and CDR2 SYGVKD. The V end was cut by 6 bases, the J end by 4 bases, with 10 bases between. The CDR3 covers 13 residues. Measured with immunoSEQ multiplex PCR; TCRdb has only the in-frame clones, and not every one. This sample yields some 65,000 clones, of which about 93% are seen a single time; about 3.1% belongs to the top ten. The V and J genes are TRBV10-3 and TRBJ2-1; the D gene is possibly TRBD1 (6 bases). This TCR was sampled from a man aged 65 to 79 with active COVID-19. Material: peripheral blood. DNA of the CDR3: TGTGCCATCAGCTCGGGACAATACAATGAGCAGTTCTTC. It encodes CAISSGQYNEQFF.